Shown below are 20 T cell receptor beta chains from a single sample sequenced in a study of T-cell memory formation after mild COVID-19. From the 5' RACE reads, TCRdb called clonotypes with MiXCR, one entry per CDR3 protein. Altogether about 470,000 distinct CDR3 sequences are present, 25% being singletons, with the ten largest covering roughly an eighth. Specimen: PBMCs or a T cell subset sorted from them (not recorded which). These receptor sequences come from an adult woman who had mild COVID-19 (a few samples of this study predate the infection). Cell type and time point are not known.

This clonotype was recorded once. The rearrangement links TRBV5-6 to TRBJ1-4; TRBD1 might be the D (6 bases). This CDR3 is 15 amino acids long. Trimming removed 3 bases from V and 0 bases from J, with 9 bases in between. In germline, CDR1 is SGHDT, CDR2 YYEEEE. For the CDR3, the DNA is TGTGCCAGCAGCTGGACAGCCGCAACTAATGAAAAACTGTTTTTT. This codes for CASSWTAATNEKLFF. Full variable domain (outside the CDR3, taken from reference TRBV5-6 and TRBJ1-4): DAGVTQSPTHLIKTRGQQVTLRCSPKSGHDTVSWYQQALGQGPQFIFQYYEEEERQRGNFPDRFSGHQFPNYSSELNVNALLLGDSALYLCASSWTAATNEKLFFGSGTQLSVL.

The V call is TRBV19, the J call TRBJ2-7; tentatively, D is TRBD1 or TRBD2 (5 bases each). This CDR3 region has 14 residues. The germline CDR1 and CDR2 sequences are LNHDA and SQIVND (reference sequence). Trimming took 2 bases from V and 2 from J, leaving 10 bases between them. CDR3 in amino acids: CASSISPGPYEQYF. The DNA of the CDR3 is TGTGCCAGTAGTATAAGCCCGGGACCCTACGAGCAGTACTTC.

This clonotype was recorded a few times. The chain joins TRBV12-3 or TRBV12-4 to TRBJ2-3; D assignment may be TRBD1 or TRBD2 (6 bases each). The CDR3 is made up of 13 amino acids. Trimming left V 4 bases short and J 2 bases short, with 7 bases between. The CDR3 sequence is CASSWGATDTQYF. CDR3 nucleotide sequence: TGTGCCAGCAGTTGGGGGGCCACAGATACGCAGTATTTT.

This clonotype was detected a few times. The chain links TRBV19 to TRBJ1-1, with D possibly being TRBD1 (5 bases). Trimming left V 0 bases short and J 3 bases short, with 11 bases between. The CDR3 spans 15 residues. Germline V CDR1 and CDR2: LNHDA, SQIVND (reference sequence). The CDR3 loop is CASSIDRGGDTEAFF. The CDR3 DNA sequence: TGTGCCAGTAGTATAGATAGGGGAGGCGACACTGAAGCTTTCTTT.

This chain joins TRBV12-3 or TRBV12-4 and TRBJ2-3; possible D gene TRBD2, 7 bases. Between the trimmed V and J ends, which lost 6 bases and 11 bases, there was a span of 18 bases. There are 13 residues in the CDR3. CDR3 protein: CASSPGGGGEQYF. The DNA for the CDR3 is TGTGCCAGCAGCCCTGGGGGGGGCGGTGAGCAGTATTTT.

This clonotype has a handful of counts. Lacking the conserved final phenylalanine or tryptophan, this CDR3 likely reflects a read error. The gene calls are TRBV6-6 and TRBJ2-4; a weak D match, TRBD1 (6 bases). The CDR3 sequence is 14 residues long. The germline V gene encodes CDR1 MNHNY and CDR2 SVGAGI (reference sequence). Trimming pared 10 bases from V and 1 base from J, leaving 14 bases between. CDR3 region: CATRDTGAKNIQYL. In DNA form, the CDR3 reads TGTGCCACCCGAGACACAGGGGCCAAAAACATTCAGTACCTC.

This chain links TRBV5-5 with TRBJ2-1; no reliable D call. The CDR3 extends over 13 amino acids. V was cut by 0 bases and J by 9 bases, with 10 bases left in between. The germline V gene has CDR1 SGHKS and CDR2 YYEKEE (reference sequence). The CDR3, as DNA: TGTGCCAGCAGCTTGGATGTCCACCTTGAGCAGTTCTTC. This gives the protein CASSLDVHLEQFF.

In its sample, this clonotype was seen many times. The V and J genes are TRBV5-1 and TRBJ2-7, with 9 bases that match TRBD1. The CDR3 runs to 17 residues. Germline CDR1 is SGHRS and CDR2 is YFSETQ. With 0 bases clipped from V and 0 bases from J, the junction kept 7 bases outside the gene matches. The CDR3 region has the DNA TGCGCCAGCAGCTTGGTCGGTCGGGACAGGGACTCCTACGAGCAGTACTTC. It translates to CASSLVGRDRDSYEQYF.

The gene calls are TRBV15 and TRBJ2-3; 9 bases match TRBD2. V shed 8 bases, J shed 5 bases, and the junction held 5 bases outside the gene matches. Germline V gives CDR1 LNHNV, CDR2 YYDKDF (reference sequence). The CDR3 is 13 amino acids. In DNA form, the CDR3 reads TGTGCCACCGCGGGGGGGCCGGGAGATACGCAGTATTTT. The encoded protein is CATAGGPGDTQYF.

This clonotype was counted between two and nine times. The chain joins TRBV3-1 to TRBJ2-5, with 16 positions matching TRBD2. Germline V gene data show CDR1 as LGHDT and CDR2 as YNNKEL (reference sequence). V gave up 4 bases and J gave up 4 bases; unmatched junction bases: 3. The length of the CDR3 is 16 residues. Here the CDR3 DNA reads TGTGCCAGCAGCCGAGGGACTAGCGGGAGGGGAGAGACCCAGTACTTC. It yields the protein CASSRGTSGRGETQYF.

This sequence joins TRBV20-1 and TRBJ2-7; 12 bases are a match to TRBD1. CDR3 length: 14 residues. Unmatched junction bases numbered 5, after V lost 3 bases and J lost 5 bases. Germline CDR1 is DFQATT and CDR2 is SNEGSKA (reference sequence). CDR3 nucleotide sequence: TGCAGTGCTAGGGACCGGGACAGGGGGCACGAGCAGTACTTC. Its translation is CSARDRDRGHEQYF.

This clonotype has a handful of counts. The chain links TRBV15 to TRBJ2-2, with TRBD1 matching 7 bases. V lost 5 bases, J lost 9 bases, and 6 bases stayed unmatched. The CDR3 covers 13 residues. CDR1 LNHNV and CDR2 YYDKDF come from the germline V gene (reference sequence). The CDR3 nucleotides read TGTGCCACCAGCGGCCGACAGGGATGGGAGCTGTTTTTT. Amino acids: CATSGRQGWELFF.

This clonotype was seen only a few times. The chain is built from TRBV5-6 and TRBJ2-1, with TRBD1 matching over 8 bases. The CDR3 loop spans 17 amino acids. In germline, CDR1 is SGHDT, CDR2 YYEEEE. V gave up 4 bases and J gave up 5 bases; unmatched junction bases: 14. CDR3 region: CASSLYRGQGIDNEQFF. In nucleotides, the CDR3 is TGTGCCAGCAGCCTATACCGCGGACAGGGCATCGACAATGAGCAGTTCTTC. Using reference TRBV5-6 and TRBJ2-1 for the parts outside the CDR3, the full variable domain is DAGVTQSPTHLIKTRGQQVTLRCSPKSGHDTVSWYQQALGQGPQFIFQYYEEEERQRGNFPDRFSGHQFPNYSSELNVNALLLGDSALYLCASSLYRGQGIDNEQFFGPGTRLTVL.

V and J are TRBV12-3 or TRBV12-4 and TRBJ1-5; 9 nucleotides line up with TRBD1. V lost 1 base, J lost 9 bases, and 4 bases stayed unmatched. This CDR3 spans 14 amino acids. Written as DNA, the CDR3 is TGTGCCAGCAGTTTAGGGGACAGGGTTTTGCCCCAGCATTTT. Protein sequence: CASSLGDRVLPQHF.

This clonotype has more than one count but fewer than ten. This sequence joins TRBV7-2 and TRBJ2-1; the D call may be TRBD1 or TRBD2 (6 bases each). V was trimmed by 2 bases and J by 3 bases, leaving 14 bases between them. Germline CDR1 reads SGHTA; CDR2 reads FQGNSA. This CDR3 has 16 amino acids. Written as DNA, the CDR3 is TGTGCCAGCAGCTTAAATCCGGGGGCTGTCTACAATGAGCAGTTCTTC. It is translated as CASSLNPGAVYNEQFF.

The CDR3 DNA reads as TGTGCCAGCAGTACAGGGCTAGTATCTGGCACAGATACGCAGTATTTT. Protein sequence: CASSTGLVSGTDTQYF. The chain combines TRBV12-3 or TRBV12-4 with TRBJ2-3, with D tentatively TRBD1 (6 bases). Trimming took 5 bases from V and 1 from J, leaving 16 bases between them. CDR3 size: 16 residues.

The chain uses TRBV15 and TRBJ2-7, with 8 bases lining up with TRBD1. CDR1 LNHNV and CDR2 YYDKDF come from the germline V gene (reference sequence). This CDR3 is 16 amino acids long. Unmatched junction bases numbered 9, after V lost 0 bases and J lost 5 bases. Written as DNA, the CDR3 is TGTGCCACCAGCAGAGATTTTGGACAGGGTCGGGACGAGCAGTACTTC. Translation: CATSRDFGQGRDEQYF.

The chain combines TRBV11-2 with TRBJ2-3; D gene uncertain. Per the germline V gene, CDR1 is SGHAT and CDR2 is FQNNGV. This CDR3 contains 14 residues. Deletions cut 3 bases from V and 7 bases from J, with 14 bases between. CDR3 in DNA: TGTGCCAGCAGCTTGAGGCTTGCGCGTAATACGCAGTATTTT. Protein sequence: CASSLRLARNTQYF. The full variable domain, completed using reference TRBV11-2 and TRBJ2-3, is EAGVAQSPRYKIIEKRQSVAFWCNPISGHATLYWYQQILGQGPKLLIQFQNNGVVDDSQLPKDRFSAERLKGVDSTLKIQPAKLEDSAVYLCASSLRLARNTQYFGPGTRLTVL.

This chain connects TRBV6-5 to TRBJ2-7; maybe TRBD1 (5 bases). The CDR3 is made up of 14 amino acids. V lost 5 bases and J 3 bases, leaving 14 bases between the germline ends. The germline gives CDR1 MNHEY, CDR2 SVGAGI. The CDR3 DNA sequence: TGTGCCAGCAGTCCCGCCAGGGTACTCTACGAGCAGTACTTC. It yields the protein CASSPARVLYEQYF.

V and J are TRBV7-2 and TRBJ2-1, with D tentatively TRBD1 (7 bases). The germline V gene encodes CDR1 SGHTA and CDR2 FQGNSA. The CDR3 sequence is 21 residues long. Trimming removed 5 bases from V and 6 bases from J, with 35 bases in between. CDR3 sequence (DNA): TGTGCCAGCAGCCCCCAACCCAGACAGGGACCGGGAGCAGTCCTCCGCAATGAGCAGTTCTTC. Translated, it gives CASSPQPRQGPGAVLRNEQFF.